The 5 T cell receptor beta chains given below trace back to one sample, sequenced in a study of shared clonotypes between healthy human individuals. Clones were sequenced by immunoSEQ multiplex PCR, and TCRdb holds only the in-frame ones, with some missing. Seen here are roughly 530,000 clones, less than 96% observed once, and the top ten hold roughly 0.06%. The sequencing sample was made of naive CD4+ T cells sorted from blood. Subset given: CD45RA+ positively selected. The receptor set was obtained from a woman in her thirties in good health.

The chain is built from TRBV2 and TRBJ2-7, with D tentatively TRBD1 or TRBD2 (5 bases each). CDR3 size: 12 residues. Trimming removed 11 bases from V and 0 bases from J, with 11 bases in between. Per germline, CDR1 SNHLY and CDR2 FYNNEI. CDR3 in amino acids: CAGRGNSYEQYF. The CDR3 DNA is TGTGCCGGTCGGGGCAACTCCTACGAGCAGTACTTC.

The chain recombines TRBV7-9 with TRBJ2-1; 7 bases fit TRBD2. J gave up 2 bases and V 4 bases, and 8 bases lay outside the gene matches. The CDR3 covers 16 residues. The germline gives CDR1 SEHNR, CDR2 FQNEAQ (reference sequence). CDR3 residues: CASSSLAGVAYNEQFF. Written as DNA, the CDR3 is TGTGCCAGCAGCTCTTTGGCGGGAGTTGCCTACAATGAGCAGTTCTTC.

V gene TRBV9 combines with J gene TRBJ2-3; D ambiguous. Germline V gives CDR1 SGDLS, CDR2 YYNGEE. The CDR3 is 12 amino acids. Trimming cost V 4 bases and J 4 bases, with 7 bases left between them. The CDR3 coding sequence is TGTGCCAGCAGCAAGGCCGCAGATACGCAGTATTTT. It codes for CASSKAADTQYF.

V usage is TRBV30 and J usage is TRBJ1-5, with unresolved D. Germline loops: CDR1 GTSNPN, CDR2 SVGIG (reference sequence). This CDR3 has 22 residues. Deletions cut 0 bases from V and 4 bases from J, with 34 bases between. CDR3 in DNA: TGTGCCTGGAGTGTTGGAAGGCGGGGTGGCTTCAGTTCGGACCGAAGAAATCAGCCCCAGCATTTT. It specifies CAWSVGRRGGFSSDRRNQPQHF. The full variable domain, with the rest looked up from reference TRBV30 and TRBJ1-5, is SQTIHQWPATLVQPVGSPLSLECTVEGTSNPNLYWYRQAAGRGLQLLFYSVGIGQISSEVPQNLSASRPQDRQFILSSKKLLLSDSGFYLCAWSVGRRGGFSSDRRNQPQHFGDGTRLSIL.

This clone was seen a single time. The chain carries TRBV5-8 and TRBJ1-1, with D perhaps matching TRBD1 (6 bases). V was shortened by 0 bases and J by 4 bases, with 22 bases between the two germline ends. Germline V gene sequence: CDR1 SGHTS, CDR2 YDEGEE. The CDR3 has 18 residues. CDR3 in amino acids: CASSLAVLGGFELTEAFF. The DNA for the CDR3 is TGTGCCAGCAGCTTGGCGGTTCTCGGGGGCTTTGAACTCACTGAAGCTTTCTTT.